The 10 T cell receptor beta chains given below trace back to one sample, sequenced in a study of T cells after yellow fever vaccination. TCRdb redid the calling of the 5' RACE reads with MiXCR, one entry per CDR3 protein. The sample carries about 57,000 distinct CDR3 sequences, 6.5% to 8% recorded once. The sample here was CD8+ T cells sorted from PBMCs, taken 15 days after the yellow fever booster vaccination. The receptors originated from a man aged 30-40 years who received the YFV17D yellow fever vaccine.

This clonotype was recorded at least ten times. The chain couples TRBV12-3 or TRBV12-4 to TRBJ2-1, with 12 nucleotides matching TRBD1. The CDR3 extends over 22 amino acids. V gave up 3 bases and J gave up 1 base; unmatched junction bases: 19. This CDR3 is CASSFPGTGGAGRGESYNEQFF. In DNA, the CDR3 is TGTGCCAGCAGTTTTCCCGGGACAGGGGGCGCAGGCCGGGGGGAATCCTACAATGAGCAGTTCTTC.

This chain uses TRBV13 with TRBJ2-5; D remains unclear. The CDR3 loop spans 14 amino acids. V lost 5 bases, J lost 6 bases, and 16 bases lay in between. CDR1 is PRHDT, CDR2 FYEKMQ, per germline (reference sequence). CDR3 sequence reads: CASSATRTQKTQYF. The DNA for the CDR3 is TGTGCCAGCAGCGCTACACGGACCCAGAAGACCCAGTACTTC. The entire variable domain, with the rest obtained from reference TRBV13 and TRBJ2-5, is as follows: AAGVIQSPRHLIKEKRETATLKCYPIPRHDTVYWYQQGPGQDPQFLISFYEKMQSDKGSIPDRFSAQQFSDYHSELNMSSLELGDSALYFCASSATRTQKTQYFGPGTRLLVL.

The sample holds many counts of this clonotype. The V and J genes are TRBV29-1 and TRBJ2-2; D ambiguous. The CDR3 has 14 residues. The V gene's germline CDR1 is SQVTM and CDR2 ANQGSEA. The V and J ends lost 7 bases and 3 bases respectively, with 15 bases between them. CDR3 bases: TGCAGCGCGGCGCGGCTAGGTGACACCGGGGAGCTGTTTTTT. Protein sequence: CSAARLGDTGELFF.

The genes are TRBV19 and TRBJ2-1, with D possibly being TRBD1 (5 bases). The CDR3 loop spans 14 amino acids. Germline V gene lookup returns CDR1 LNHDA and CDR2 SQIVND (reference sequence). Trimming cost V 3 bases and J 6 bases, with 12 bases left between them. As DNA, the CDR3 is TGTGCCAGTAGTATCACACCTCAGGGCAATGAGCAGTTCTTC. The encoded protein is CASSITPQGNEQFF. The variable domain in full, completed from reference TRBV19 and TRBJ2-1, reads DGGITQSPKYLFRKEGQNVTLSCEQNLNHDAMYWYRQDPGQGLRLIYYSQIVNDFQKGDIAEGYSVSREKKESFPLTVTSAQKNPTAFYLCASSITPQGNEQFFGPGTRLTVL.

This clonotype has a count of ten or more. The rearrangement joins TRBV6-5 to TRBJ2-5; 11 nucleotides align to TRBD1. With V trimmed by 2 bases and J by 7 bases, 9 bases remained unmatched. This CDR3 comprises 16 residues. CDR1 and CDR2 (germline): MNHEY, SVGAGI. The CDR3 nucleotides are TGTGCCAGCAGTTACCCCCGGGACAGGGGGACGGTGACCCAGTACTTC. Encoded protein: CASSYPRDRGTVTQYF.

Only a few counts were recorded for this clonotype. The chain uses TRBV6-5 and TRBJ2-7, with D possibly being TRBD2 (5 bases). Trimming shortened V by 8 bases and J by 7 bases, and 15 bases separated the two germline ends. Germline loops: CDR1 MNHEY, CDR2 SVGAGI. CDR3 size: 12 residues. CDR3 residues: CASVDHSGEQYF. CDR3 in DNA: TGTGCCAGCGTGGACCACTCGGGGGAGCAGTACTTC.

This clonotype has ten or more counts. V usage is TRBV19 and J usage is TRBJ2-2, with 7 bases identical to TRBD1. The CDR3 sequence is 16 residues long. Germline V gene lookup returns CDR1 LNHDA and CDR2 SQIVND (reference sequence). V shed 1 base and J 4 bases; nucleotides not matched to a gene: 6. The CDR3 loop reads CASSIGDRGPTGELFF. The CDR3, as DNA: TGTGCCAGTAGTATAGGGGACAGAGGTCCCACCGGGGAGCTGTTTTTT.

At least ten counts were recorded for this clonotype. The V gene is TRBV4-2, the J gene TRBJ2-5, with D perhaps being TRBD1 or TRBD2 (5 bases each). Germline lookup yields CDR1 LGHNA and CDR2 YNFKEQ. The CDR3 runs to 15 residues. V dropped 4 bases and J dropped 2 bases, with 14 bases sitting between them. The CDR3 DNA reads as TGTGCCAGCAGCCCGGGGCCTGGGGCGCAAGAGACCCAGTACTTC. Protein: CASSPGPGAQETQYF.

This clonotype was seen repeatedly, ten times or more. The chain has TRBV20-1 and TRBJ1-2; TRBD1 is a possible D gene (5 bases). Germline V CDR1 and CDR2: DFQATT, SNEGSKA (reference sequence). The CDR3 spans 13 residues. Trimming left V 5 bases short and J 3 bases short, with 13 bases between. CDR3 nucleotide sequence: TGCAGTGCTGGGACCTACACTGACTATGGCTACACCTTC. It yields the protein CSAGTYTDYGYTF.

This clonotype occurred many times. The chain joins TRBV4-3 to TRBJ2-7; D tentatively reads TRBD1 or TRBD2 (5 bases each). Trimming took 2 bases from V and 6 from J, leaving 11 bases between them. Per germline, CDR1 LGHNA and CDR2 YSLEER. CDR3 length: 13 residues. The CDR3 protein is CASSQSPGTEQYF. The CDR3 DNA sequence: TGCGCCAGCAGCCAATCACCAGGGACCGAGCAGTACTTC.